The 32 T cell receptor beta chains in this list originate from one sample, sequenced in a study of regulatory T cells in long-lasting Graves disease. With iRepertoire HTBI primers and Arm-PCR of CDR3 regions, TCR beta libraries were built. TCRdb analysed the multiplex PCR reads with MiXCR anew, one entry per CDR3 protein. Of some 330,000 distinct CDR3 sequences in the sample, roughly 25% were seen once. Described time point: persistent/refractory GD, antithyroid drugs over 5 years with positive TRAb. Isolated PBMC RNA provided the starting material for the TCR library. Source: peripheral blood mononuclear cells (PBMCs), taken when the disease was refractory, from a patient treated with antithyroid drugs. These receptors were taken from a woman between 40 and 55 years old with Graves disease.

This clonotype was seen only once. Just one base apart from a much larger clone, this may be a read error. The rearrangement uses TRBV6-9 and TRBJ2-7; D remains ambiguous. Trimming left V 3 bases short and J 5 bases short, with 14 bases between. Per germline, CDR1 MNHGY and CDR2 SVAAGI. The CDR3 is 14 amino acids. The CDR3 region is CASSYSGSGNEQYF. CDR3 nucleotides: TGTGCCAGCAGTTACTCTGGGTCAGGTAACGAGCAGTACTTC.

This clonotype was counted a few times. This chain connects TRBV5-1 to TRBJ2-7; perhaps TRBD2 as D (5 bases). CDR1 is SGHRS, CDR2 YFSETQ, per germline. The CDR3 spans 14 residues. With 0 bases removed from V and 6 bases from J, the gap between germline ends came to 13 bases. CDR3 DNA: TGCGCCAGCAGCTTGGCCAGCGGCTACTTCGAGCAGTACTTC. Amino acids: CASSLASGYFEQYF.

As regards this clonotype: A much larger clone lies one base from this, so it may be a read error. No conserved phenylalanine or tryptophan ends this CDR3, so it is likely a read error. V gene TRBV28 combines with J gene TRBJ2-7, with D hard to call. This CDR3 is 13 amino acids long. V was clipped by 5 bases and J by 0 bases, with 8 bases between them. Germline assignment: CDR1 MDHEN and CDR2 SYDVKM. CDR3 sequence: CASSAGTSYEQYS. Written as DNA, the CDR3 is TGTGCCAGCAGTGCCGGTACCTCCTACGAGCAGTACTCC.

This clonotype appeared many times. The chain uses TRBV25-1 and TRBJ1-1, with D unclear. This CDR3 is built from 12 residues. Trimming took off 2 bases at V and 5 bases at J, with 6 bases between the two ends. Germline CDR1 and CDR2: MGHDK and SYGVNS. As DNA, the CDR3 is TGTGCCAGCAGTGAAGGGCGGACTGAAGCTTTCTTT. Residues: CASSEGRTEAFF.

The CDR3, as DNA: TGCAGTGCTAGAGACCGACAGGGGGTTTCGCTGTTTTTT. It translates to CSARDRQGVSLFF. This rearrangement joins TRBV20-1 to TRBJ1-4, with 9 positions matching TRBD1. The CDR3 totals 13 residues. Per the germline V gene, CDR1 is DFQATT and CDR2 is SNEGSKA (reference sequence). V was clipped by 0 bases and J by 14 bases; unmatched bases: 7.

This clonotype was seen at least ten times. The chain links TRBV12-3 or TRBV12-4 to TRBJ2-5, with D perhaps TRBD1 (5 bases). The CDR3 consists of 12 residues. V shed 1 base and J shed 9 bases, with 9 bases lying between them. The CDR3 sequence: CASSLGSRAQYF. CDR3 bases: TGTGCCAGCAGTTTAGGTAGCAGGGCCCAGTACTTC.

For this clonotype: The conserved phenylalanine or tryptophan normally closing the CDR3 is absent here, so this likely arose from a read error. The V call is TRBV5-1, the J call TRBJ2-1; no reliable D call. Trimming shortened V by 0 bases and J by 4 bases, and 11 bases separated the two germline ends. CDR1 and CDR2 (germline): SGHRS, YFSETQ. This CDR3 is built from 15 residues. Here the CDR3 reads CASSLVVMRYNEQFL. The CDR3 DNA is TGCGCCAGCAGCTTGGTCGTGATGCGGTACAATGAGCAGTTCCTC.

The CDR3 region is CSVEIHNPGTSGTFYEQYF. The CDR3, as DNA: TGCAGCGTTGAAATCCATAACCCCGGGACTAGCGGGACATTCTACGAGCAGTACTTC. This chain joins TRBV29-1 and TRBJ2-7; 13 nucleotides agree with TRBD2. V lost 2 bases and J lost 3; bases outside the gene matches: 16. The CDR3 is 19 residues long. Germline V gives CDR1 SQVTM, CDR2 ANQGSEA.

The chain links TRBV19 to TRBJ1-2, with 10 bases matching TRBD1. V lost 9 bases, J lost 3 bases, and 4 bases stayed unmatched. Per the germline V gene, CDR1 is LNHDA and CDR2 is SQIVND (reference sequence). The CDR3 is 13 amino acids. Here the CDR3 DNA reads TGTGCCAGCGGACAGGGGGTCGACTATGGCTACACCTTC. It translates to CASGQGVDYGYTF. Using reference TRBV19 and TRBJ1-2 for the parts outside the CDR3, the full variable domain is DGGITQSPKYLFRKEGQNVTLSCEQNLNHDAMYWYRQDPGQGLRLIYYSQIVNDFQKGDIAEGYSVSREKKESFPLTVTSAQKNPTAFYLCASGQGVDYGYTFGSGTRLTVV.

On this clonotype itself: The junction departs from the called germline gene at one end, perhaps through a read error. V gene TRBV15 combines with J gene TRBJ1-3; the D is unclear. CDR1 is LNHNV and CDR2 is YYDKDF in the germline V gene (reference sequence). The CDR3 length is 14 residues. CDR3 amino acids: CATGSVRSGNTIYF. CDR3 coding DNA: TGTGCCACCGGCAGCGTTAGATCTGGAAACACCATATATTTT. Drawing the rest from reference TRBV15 and TRBJ1-3, the complete variable domain is DAMVIQNPRYQVTQFGKPVTLSCSQTLNHNVMYWYQQKSSQAPKLLFHYYDKDFNNEADTPDNFQSRRPNTSFCFLDIRSPGLGDTAMYLCATGSVRSGNTIYFGEGSWLTVV.

There are a few counts of this clonotype. The chain links TRBV20-1 to TRBJ2-5; 9 bases agree with TRBD1. With V trimmed by 1 base and J by 5 bases, 8 bases remained unmatched. Germline CDR1 is DFQATT and CDR2 is SNEGSKA (reference sequence). The CDR3 totals 15 residues. The CDR3 DNA reads as TGCAGTGCTAGAGTAGGGACAGGGCTCGGGGAGACCCAGTACTTC. This encodes CSARVGTGLGETQYF.

The V call is TRBV7-6, the J call TRBJ1-1, with D perhaps matching TRBD1 (5 bases). Per germline, CDR1 SGHVS and CDR2 FNYEAQ. Trimming left V 1 base short and J 3 bases short, with 12 bases between. CDR3 size: 15 residues. Written as DNA, the CDR3 is TGTGCCAGCAGCTTAGGTCTGGGCAGGGACACTGAAGCTTTCTTT. Translated: CASSLGLGRDTEAFF.

This clonotype was seen only a few times. The rearrangement links TRBV20-1 to TRBJ1-6; D uncertain. The CDR3 length is 12 residues. Per germline, CDR1 DFQATT and CDR2 SNEGSKA (reference sequence). Trimming removed 0 bases at V and 9 bases at J, with 6 bases between. The DNA for the CDR3 is TGCAGTGCTAGAGATTGGGGTTCACCCCTCCACTTT. The encoded protein is CSARDWGSPLHF.

This clonotype came up a few times. The chain has TRBV29-1 and TRBJ2-5, with D hard to call. This CDR3 has 16 amino acids. Germline V gives CDR1 SQVTM, CDR2 ANQGSEA. The V and J ends lost 2 bases and 9 bases respectively, with 25 bases between them. Here the CDR3 DNA reads TGCAGCGTTGAATCTCCCTTTGGGCCCAAAAAATCGGCCCAGTACTTC. Translated: CSVESPFGPKKSAQYF.

Many counts were recorded for this clonotype. The CDR3 protein is CASSLWKEGLHF. In DNA form, the CDR3 reads TGTGCCAGCAGTTTATGGAAGGAGGGGCTCCACTTT. V gene TRBV28 combines with J gene TRBJ1-6; the D gene is possibly TRBD1 (5 bases). The germline V gene encodes CDR1 MDHEN and CDR2 SYDVKM. Trimming cost V 0 bases and J 16 bases, with 10 bases left between them. The CDR3 covers 12 residues.

This chain links TRBV6-1 with TRBJ2-2; 9 bases are shared with TRBD2. CDR3 size: 15 residues. Germline V CDR1 and CDR2: MNHNS, SASEGT. V trimming: 5 bases; J trimming: 7 bases; junction bases outside the gene matches: 8. Here the CDR3 reads CASSQIAGVSGELFF. The CDR3, as DNA: TGTGCCAGCAGTCAAATAGCGGGAGTAAGCGGGGAGCTGTTTTTT.

CDR3 protein: CASSGGTSGSSEQYF. CDR3 in DNA: TGTGCCAGCAGCGGAGGGACTAGCGGGAGCTCCGAGCAGTACTTC. The genes are TRBV7-9 and TRBJ2-7, with 14 bases fitting TRBD2. The ends lost 5 bases at V and 6 bases at J; junction bases unmatched: 6. CDR1 is SEHNR, CDR2 FQNEAQ, per germline (reference sequence). The CDR3 totals 15 residues.

This clonotype was detected many times. The V gene is TRBV28, the J gene TRBJ1-1; D perhaps matches TRBD1 (5 bases). CDR1 MDHEN and CDR2 SYDVKM come from the germline V gene. The CDR3 length is 14 residues. Trimming pared 3 bases from V and 0 bases from J, leaving 8 bases between. The CDR3 here is CASSFRGLNTEAFF. The CDR3 DNA sequence: TGTGCCAGCAGTTTTAGGGGACTGAACACTGAAGCTTTCTTT.

The chain uses TRBV19 and TRBJ2-7, with 8 bases matching TRBD2. With 4 bases clipped from V and 2 bases from J, the junction kept 4 bases outside the gene matches. The germline gives CDR1 LNHDA, CDR2 SQIVND (reference sequence). The CDR3 extends over 14 amino acids. CDR3 region: CASSTYSGTYEQYF. CDR3 DNA sequence: TGTGCCAGTAGTACTTATAGCGGGACCTACGAGCAGTACTTC.

The sample holds a few counts of this clonotype. This chain connects TRBV2 to TRBJ2-2; TRBD2 might be the D (6 bases). CDR1 and CDR2 from the germline V gene are SNHLY and FYNNEI. V shed 6 bases and J shed 0 bases, with 17 bases lying between them. The CDR3 has 17 amino acids. The chain's CDR3 is CASRRGSSPSNTGELFF. The CDR3 DNA is TGTGCCAGCAGACGGGGGTCGTCCCCTTCGAACACCGGGGAGCTGTTTTTT.

About this clonotype itself: A much larger clone sits a single nucleotide away, making a read error possible. The conserved phenylalanine or tryptophan normally closing the CDR3 is absent here, so this likely arose from a read error. The genes are TRBV20-1 and TRBJ2-5; D is unclear. V shed 3 bases and J shed 5 bases, with 16 bases lying between them. Germline CDR1 and CDR2: DFQATT and SNEGSKA (reference sequence). The CDR3 loop spans 14 amino acids. The CDR3 DNA is TGCAGTGCTAGGAATCCCCGAGGTGGGGAGACCCAGTACTAC. Translated, it gives CSARNPRGGETQYY.

Many counts were recorded for this clonotype. The rearrangement links TRBV28 to TRBJ2-2; TRBD1 matches at 11 bases. J gave up 3 bases and V 7 bases, and 7 bases lay outside the gene matches. Germline V gene sequence: CDR1 MDHEN, CDR2 SYDVKM. The CDR3 runs to 16 residues. Here the CDR3 reads CASTPGQGVYTGELFF. CDR3 in DNA: TGTGCCAGCACCCCGGGACAGGGGGTGTACACCGGGGAGCTGTTTTTT.

This rearrangement joins TRBV13 to TRBJ2-5; TRBD2 aligns across 12 bases. Germline-derived CDR1 and CDR2 are PRHDT and FYEKMQ (reference sequence). This CDR3 comprises 16 residues. Trimming removed 5 bases from V and 11 bases from J; junction bases left unmatched: 15. CDR3 region: CASSRLPGTSGRPQYF. CDR3 sequence (DNA): TGTGCCAGCAGCAGATTGCCAGGGACTAGCGGGCGTCCTCAGTACTTC.

J is TRBJ2-7 and V is TRBV30, with TRBD1 matching over 8 bases. CDR3 length: 12 residues. Germline V CDR1 and CDR2: GTSNPN, SVGIG (reference sequence). J gave up 3 bases and V 6 bases, and 4 bases lay outside the gene matches. CDR3 in amino acids: CACDRGYYEQYF. The CDR3 bases are TGTGCCTGCGACAGGGGCTACTACGAGCAGTACTTC.

This clonotype was counted a single time. The rearrangement links TRBV14 to TRBJ2-7; 9 bases align to TRBD1. Germline CDR1 SGHDN, CDR2 FVKESK. V dropped 2 bases and J dropped 3; count of bases not matched to a gene: 5. CDR3 length equals 15 residues. The CDR3 nucleotides read TGTGCCAGCAGCCAAAAGGGGACAGGGAGCTACGAGCAGTACTTC. This gives the protein CASSQKGTGSYEQYF.

This clonotype was detected ten times or more. The chain is built from TRBV27 and TRBJ2-1; the match to TRBD2 covers 14 bases. With 7 bases clipped from V and 8 bases from J, the junction kept 10 bases outside the gene matches. Per germline, CDR1 MNHEY and CDR2 SMNVEV (reference sequence). The CDR3 is 16 residues long. The CDR3 reads CASKISGTSGSYEQFF. CDR3 DNA sequence: TGTGCCAGCAAGATTTCGGGGACTAGCGGGAGTTATGAGCAGTTCTTC.

This clonotype was picked up many times. This rearrangement joins TRBV3-1 to TRBJ1-2; no clear D. Deletions cut 5 bases from V and 4 bases from J, with 8 bases between. The CDR3 has 12 amino acids. The germline CDR1 and CDR2 sequences are LGHDT and YNNKEL (reference sequence). CDR3 sequence reads: CASSTRSYGYTF. The CDR3 DNA is TGTGCCAGCAGCACGCGGTCCTATGGCTACACCTTC.

This clonotype was recorded many times. The J gene is TRBJ2-7, the V gene TRBV6-5; D perhaps matches TRBD1 (5 bases). CDR3 size: 16 residues. Trimming shortened V by 2 bases and J by 4 bases, and 18 bases separated the two germline ends. CDR1 is MNHEY, CDR2 SVGAGI, per germline. CDR3 region: CASSYPSSWTLYEQYF. DNA for the CDR3: TGTGCCAGCAGTTACCCATCGAGTTGGACACTTTACGAGCAGTACTTC.

For this clonotype: Being one base from a much bigger clone, this may be a read error. Since the CDR3 does not end with the conserved phenylalanine or tryptophan, this likely comes from a read error. This chain uses TRBV20-1 with TRBJ2-5; D ambiguous. Germline V gene sequence: CDR1 DFQATT, CDR2 SNEGSKA (reference sequence). The length of the CDR3 is 12 residues. V was cut by 0 bases and J by 7 bases, with 9 bases left in between. CDR3 region: CSAREDRATQYL. In nucleotides, the CDR3 is TGCAGTGCTAGAGAGGATCGCGCGACCCAGTACCTC.

This clonotype was seen many times. This chain connects TRBV28 to TRBJ2-5; TRBD2 might be the D (6 bases). V was pared by 5 bases and J by 0 bases, with 19 bases between. The CDR3 runs to 17 residues. The germline CDR1 and CDR2 sequences are MDHEN and SYDVKM. In DNA, the CDR3 is TGTGCCAGCAGTCCCCTACTGGAGGGCCAGTACCAAGAGACCCAGTACTTC. Its translation is CASSPLLEGQYQETQYF.

In its sample, this clonotype was seen many times. The rearrangement links TRBV15 to TRBJ1-5; 9 bases align to TRBD1. Germline CDR1 LNHNV, CDR2 YYDKDF (reference sequence). After removal of 1 base from V and 1 base from J, the junction contained 14 bases not matched to a gene. CDR3 length: 20 residues. The CDR3 is CATSRAILPGTGRSNQPQHF. The CDR3 DNA reads TGTGCCACCAGCAGAGCCATTCTTCCCGGGACAGGGCGAAGCAATCAGCCCCAGCATTTT.

This clonotype appeared a few times. The rearrangement uses TRBV20-1 and TRBJ2-5; no firm D call. V gave up 0 bases and J gave up 2 bases, with 4 bases separating them. CDR1 and CDR2 (germline): DFQATT, SNEGSKA (reference sequence). This CDR3 has 12 amino acids. CDR3 nucleotides: TGCAGTGCTAGAGATTGGCAAGAGACCCAGTACTTC. It translates to CSARDWQETQYF.